This entry features one T cell receptor (beta chain) sequence. Antigen unknown. The sample originates from a study of cytomegalovirus exposure and HLA in healthy donors. Broader study findings: The authors excluded some V segments, including TRBV6-2 and TRBV6-3, as indistinguishable. It was 150 to 200 TCR beta chains that were listed as cytomegalovirus-associated.

CDR1 is LNHDA and CDR2 is SQIVND in the germline V gene (reference sequence). V dropped 3 bases and J dropped 5; count of bases not matched to a gene: 3. This CDR3 spans 13 amino acids. There were likely unrecorded immune exposures, though donors were nominally healthy when sampled. With 60 Vbeta and 13 Jbeta primers, the PCR was carried out. The repertoire was sequenced with immunoSEQ multiplex PCR; TCRdb's copy has only in-frame clones and lacks some. This repertoire shows under 200,000 clones, around 80% found once; its top ten account for 4% to 4.5%. The chain has TRBV19 and TRBJ1-2; TRBD1 aligns across 7 bases. The sequenced sample consisted of PBMCs. This receptor was identified in a woman aged 25 to 39 in good health and CMV-seropositive. Written as DNA, the CDR3 is TGTGCCAGTAGTATCGGACAGGCTTATGGCTACACCTTC. Its translation: CASSIGQAYGYTF.